This TCR beta chain originates from a study of CD8 T cells in ankylosing spondylitis (dated by TCRdb to about 2017). Study-level background: The study profiled T cell receptor beta repertoires in healthy donors and ankylosing spondylitis patients to find disease-linked TCR variants. Samples of peripheral blood were taken, and for ankylosing spondylitis patients, synovial fluid was collected as well. The full study cohort comprised 20 to 30 ankylosing spondylitis patients and over a hundred healthy donors.

CDR1 and CDR2 are drawn from the germline V gene: KGHSH, LQKENI. Taken from cysteine to phenylalanine, the CDR3 has 13 residues. The read is trimmed to its CDR3 DNA, 39 bases read in frame from base 1. Regarding this clonotype: Its recognized antigen is unknown. The junction departs from germline at one end; a sequencing error may be responsible.

The reads were generated on an Illumina HiSeq 2500. Quantitative 5'-RACE with molecular barcodes was the method used to prepare the TCR beta libraries. As for the authors' bioinformatics: A new computational method based on a probabilistic model of VDJ rearrangement was used to identify disease-linked TCR variants. TCRdb trimmed public reads at Q25 via fastp, called clones via MiXCR and kept in-frame beta chains. One record per CDR3 amino acid sequence lists the most common genes and DNA. The V and J calls and clone size are TCRdb's, not the authors'. In this sample the table shows approximately 540,000 distinct CDR3 sequences, 9.5% to 15% of which occur a single time. Together, the top ten hold approximately 6.3% of the sample. What the study reported, not specific to this receptor: Some motif variants were previously reported in synovial fluid and blood of reactive arthritis patients, suggesting common disease-initiation mechanisms. The disease-linked clones were reported as significantly enriched in matched synovial fluid samples from ankylosing spondylitis patients. In peripheral blood, the disease-linked clones were found at relatively low frequencies and had a CD8+ phenotype. Blood from ankylosing spondylitis patients appeared to be characterized by a TCR beta motif made up of seven or eight highly homologous amino acid variants.

The clonotype was recovered from a male donor with ankylosing spondylitis. This chain is built from TRBV18 and TRBJ1-5, and the D gene may be TRBD1, 5 bases matching. Sequenced material: blood, either unsorted or a sorted T cell fraction (not recorded which). The nucleotide sequence is given as TGTGCCAGCTCACCCAACGATGGACATAAAGCAGATTTT. This sequence encodes CASSPNDGHKADF. Outside the CDR3, residues come from the reference TRBV18 and TRBJ1-5 proteins, so the full variable domain is: NAGVMQNPRHLVRRRGQEARLRCSPMKGHSHVYWYRQLPEEGLKFMVYLQKENIIDESGMPKERFSAEFPKEGPSILRIQQVVRGDSAAYFCASSPNDGHKADFGDGTRLSIL.